One sample yielded the 17 T cell receptor beta chains listed below, sequenced in a study of blood T cell repertoires in COVID-19. Sequencing was performed with immunoSEQ multiplex PCR; in TCRdb, only in-frame clones are kept and a portion is missing. This sample has approximately 190,000 clones; about four fifths occur once, and the top ten carry around 8%. The sequenced sample consisted of peripheral blood. Source of these receptors: a woman in her fifties or sixties with COVID-19, enrolled during active disease.

The J gene is TRBJ2-4, the V gene TRBV6-5, with TRBD1 matching over 10 bases. Losses at the gene ends were 6 bases for V and 3 bases for J; bases not matched to a gene: 5. This CDR3 is built from 15 residues. Germline-derived CDR1 and CDR2 are MNHEY and SVGAGI. The CDR3 loop reads CASSKTGGDKNIQYF. CDR3 nucleotides: TGTGCCAGCAGCAAGACAGGGGGCGACAAAAACATTCAGTACTTC.

V usage is TRBV18 and J usage is TRBJ2-5; 8 positions match TRBD1. This CDR3 spans 15 amino acids. Germline CDR1 is KGHSH and CDR2 is LQKENI. V lost 2 bases, J lost 1 base, and 3 bases stayed unmatched. The CDR3 DNA reads TGTGCCAGCTCACCAAAAACAGGGGGCCAAGAGACCCAGTACTTC. This encodes CASSPKTGGQETQYF.

The chain recombines TRBV6-1 with TRBJ1-2; no definite D call. The germline gives CDR1 MNHNS, CDR2 SASEGT. The CDR3 totals 15 residues. The germline V and J ends were trimmed by 1 base and 0 bases, with 9 bases remaining between them. CDR3 DNA: TGTGCCAGCAGTGAAGAAGTTTTAGCTAACTATGGCTACACCTTC. Amino acid sequence: CASSEEVLANYGYTF.

This clone was seen just once. This sequence joins TRBV19 and TRBJ2-2; 11 bases are shared with TRBD2. Germline CDR1 and CDR2: LNHDA and SQIVND (reference sequence). This CDR3 is built from 15 residues. After removal of 3 bases from V and 6 bases from J, the junction contained 3 bases not matched to a gene. As DNA, the CDR3 is TGTGCCAGTAGTATGGGTAGCGGGAGGGCCGGGGAGCTGTTTTTT. This codes for CASSMGSGRAGELFF.

This clone appeared a single time. The V and J genes are TRBV19 and TRBJ2-2, with 7 positions matching TRBD1. The CDR3 length is 15 residues. J gave up 1 base and V 4 bases, and 3 bases lay outside the gene matches. CDR1 is LNHDA, CDR2 SQIVND, per germline (reference sequence). This chain's CDR3 is CASSKGAGNTGELFF. The CDR3 DNA is TGTGCCAGTAGTAAGGGGGCGGGGAACACCGGGGAGCTGTTTTTT. Full variable domain (missing parts from reference TRBV19 and TRBJ2-2): DGGITQSPKYLFRKEGQNVTLSCEQNLNHDAMYWYRQDPGQGLRLIYYSQIVNDFQKGDIAEGYSVSREKKESFPLTVTSAQKNPTAFYLCASSKGAGNTGELFFGEGSRLTVL.

The chain links TRBV6-6 to TRBJ1-2; 8 nucleotides match TRBD1. Germline-derived CDR1 and CDR2 are MNHNY and SVGAGI (reference sequence). Trimming removed 5 bases from V and 10 bases from J; junction bases left unmatched: 15. CDR3 length equals 15 residues. The CDR3 protein is CASSPDTGGRGHYTF. The CDR3, as DNA: TGTGCCAGCAGTCCCGACACAGGGGGAAGGGGACACTACACCTTC.

The chain uses TRBV5-1 and TRBJ2-1; D is uncertain. V dropped 0 bases and J dropped 2 bases, with 6 bases sitting between them. The CDR3 extends over 14 amino acids. Germline CDR1 and CDR2: SGHRS and YFSETQ. For the CDR3, the DNA is TGCGCCAGCAGCTTGGGTCAGGCCTACAATGAGCAGTTCTTC. Translated, it gives CASSLGQAYNEQFF.

The CDR3 is CASSLVGGGEQYF. CDR3 DNA sequence: TGTGCCAGCAGCTTGGTCGGGGGAGGCGAGCAGTACTTC. The chain carries TRBV5-6 and TRBJ2-7; the D gene is possibly TRBD2 (6 bases). V was clipped by 0 bases and J by 6 bases, with 10 bases between them. Germline V CDR1 and CDR2: SGHDT, YYEEEE. CDR3 size: 13 residues.

The rearrangement links TRBV9 to TRBJ1-2, with 7 bases lining up with TRBD1. This CDR3 contains 14 residues. Trimming cost V 3 bases and J 0 bases; bases outside gene matches: 2. Germline V gene sequence: CDR1 SGDLS, CDR2 YYNGEE. CDR3 loop: CASSATGANYGYTF. The CDR3 DNA reads TGTGCCAGCAGCGCAACAGGGGCTAACTATGGCTACACCTTC.

J is TRBJ2-7 and V is TRBV5-4, with 7 bases aligning to TRBD2. V lost 4 bases to trimming and J lost 4 bases; unmatched junction nucleotides: 11. CDR3 length: 15 residues. The germline gives CDR1 SGHNT, CDR2 YYREEE (reference sequence). As DNA, the CDR3 is TGTGCCAGCAGCCGGGACTACACAAAAACTTACGAGCAGTACTTC. This codes for CASSRDYTKTYEQYF.

This chain uses TRBV5-6 with TRBJ2-1; 9 bases fit TRBD1. Germline trimming cut 1 base from V and 8 bases from J; bases unmatched to any gene: 13. The length of the CDR3 is 17 residues. Per germline, CDR1 SGHDT and CDR2 YYEEEE. The CDR3 loop is CASSLTGTGSLWYEQFF. The CDR3, as DNA: TGTGCCAGCAGCTTGACCGGGACAGGGAGTTTGTGGTATGAGCAGTTCTTC.

The CDR3 DNA follows: TGTGCCAGCAGCCATAGCAATCAGCCCCAGCATTTT. Protein sequence: CASSHSNQPQHF. The chain recombines TRBV7-2 with TRBJ1-5; D is undetermined. Trimming stripped 5 bases from V and 0 bases from J, with 2 bases between. The germline V gene has CDR1 SGHTA and CDR2 FQGNSA. CDR3 length equals 12 residues.

This clone was recorded a few times. The chain carries TRBV2 and TRBJ1-3; D not resolved. This CDR3 comprises 16 residues. CDR1 and CDR2 (germline): SNHLY, FYNNEI. Between the trimmed V and J ends, which lost 2 bases and 2 bases, there was a span of 13 bases. DNA of the CDR3: TGTGCCAGCAGTGAACTTCGGGGAGTAGCTGGAAACACCATATATTTT. Protein product: CASSELRGVAGNTIYF.

The V call is TRBV12-3 or TRBV12-4, the J call TRBJ1-3, with D unclear. This CDR3 spans 13 amino acids. The V and J ends lost 5 bases and 2 bases respectively, with 7 bases between them. CDR3 in amino acids: CASSPETGNTIYF. CDR3 nucleotide sequence: TGTGCCAGCAGTCCCGAGACTGGAAACACCATATATTTT.

The chain links TRBV24-1 to TRBJ1-1, with a tentative D call TRBD1 (5 bases). This CDR3 contains 16 residues. Trimming stripped 2 bases from V and 1 base from J, with 13 bases between. The germline V gene has CDR1 KGHDR and CDR2 SFDVKD. CDR3 amino acids: CATSDSAGQQNTEAFF. CDR3 in DNA: TGTGCCACCAGTGATTCCGCGGGGCAGCAGAACACTGAAGCTTTCTTT.

V and J are TRBV7-2 and TRBJ2-3, with a tentative D call TRBD2 (5 bases). Germline V lookup: CDR1 SGHTA, CDR2 FQGNSA. Between the trimmed V and J ends, which lost 2 bases and 7 bases, there was a span of 16 bases. The CDR3 sequence is 15 residues long. Written as DNA, the CDR3 is TGTGCCAGCAGCTTAAGGCTAGCCGACTCGAATACGCAGTATTTT. It encodes CASSLRLADSNTQYF.

The V call is TRBV15, the J call TRBJ1-1, with TRBD1 matching 7 bases. In germline, CDR1 is LNHNV, CDR2 YYDKDF (reference sequence). The CDR3 spans 15 residues. The V and J ends lost 4 bases and 5 bases, in that order; junction bases with no gene match: 10. CDR3 in amino acids: CATSIPGRGRTEAFF. DNA for the CDR3: TGTGCCACCAGCATACCTGGAAGGGGGCGAACTGAAGCTTTCTTT.